This is a list of T cell receptor beta chains from one sample in a study of blood T cell repertoires in COVID-19. Data came from immunoSEQ multiplex PCR; TCRdb stores just in-frame clones and leaves some out. Among around 50,000 clones listed, roughly 85% were seen once. The sample consisted of peripheral blood. The receptors come from a human donor in a cohort sampled during active COVID-19. The CDR3 runs from the conserved cysteine through the conserved F or W. The D gene is left open where the match is weak. Size is stated for part of the rows, as once, few or many counts, or as a class when the clone is expanded.

TRBD2,TRBV7-2,-,TRBJ2-2,CAGGATAGSGELFF,TGTGCCGGGGGAGCTACAGCGGGGTCCGGGGAGCTGTTTTTT
-,TRBV5-4,-,TRBJ2-3,CASGPAHTDTQYF,TGTGCCAGCGGGCCTGCACACACAGATACGCAGTATTTT
-,TRBV4-1,-,TRBJ1-1,CASSQIGVAEAFF,TGCGCCAGCAGCCAAATAGGGGTAGCTGAAGCTTTCTTT
TRBD1,TRBV18,-,TRBJ1-1,CASSPTGNSEAFF,TGTGCCAGCTCCCCGACAGGGAACTCTGAAGCTTTCTTT
-,TRBV7-9,many,TRBJ1-6,CASSRGRDSPLHF,TGTGCCAGCAGCCGCGGGCGGGATTCACCCCTCCACTTT
TRBD1,TRBV14,-,TRBJ1-1,CASSLLTGANTEAFF,TGTGCCAGCAGCCTACTGACAGGGGCGAACACTGAAGCTTTCTTT
TRBD1,TRBV18,-,TRBJ1-2,CASSPATGGKGYTF,TGTGCCAGCTCACCAGCCACAGGGGGCAAAGGCTACACCTTC
-,TRBV12-3/TRBV12-4,once,TRBJ1-2,CASSFQGKGYTF,TGTGCCAGCAGTTTTCAGGGTAAGGGCTACACCTTC
-,TRBV7-2,-,TRBJ1-6,CASSLTGTNNSPLHF,TGTGCCAGCAGCTTAACGGGAACGAATAATTCACCCCTCCACTTT
-,TRBV19,-,TRBJ2-7,CASSIGGRTYEQYF,TGTGCCAGTAGTATAGGGGGGAGGACCTACGAGCAGTACTTC
TRBD2,TRBV7-2,-,TRBJ2-3,CASSLGLASDTQYF,TGTGCCAGCAGCTTGGGACTAGCCTCAGATACGCAGTATTTT
TRBD1,TRBV3-1/TRBV3-2,few,TRBJ1-2,CASSPDRGSPFNYGYTF,TGTGCCAGCAGCCCGGACAGGGGAAGCCCTTTTAACTATGGCTACACCTTC
-,TRBV19,few,TRBJ1-2,CASRTTPEVGGYTF,TGTGCCAGTAGGACTACACCCGAGGTGGGTGGCTACACCTTC
TRBD1,TRBV27,-,TRBJ2-1,CASRDRGQINEQFF,TGTGCCAGCAGGGACAGGGGGCAAATCAATGAGCAGTTCTTC
-,TRBV3-1/TRBV3-2,-,TRBJ2-2,CASSPHAQGGELFF,TGTGCCAGCAGCCCCCATGCCCAGGGCGGGGAGCTGTTTTTT
-,TRBV7-2,-,TRBJ2-3,CASRVDAQADTQYF,TGTGCCAGCAGGGTAGACGCACAGGCAGATACGCAGTATTTT
TRBD1,TRBV7-2,-,TRBJ1-3,CASSRDSRNTIYF,TGTGCCAGCAGCCGGGACAGCAGAAACACCATATATTTT
TRBD1,TRBV7-9,-,TRBJ1-1,CASVFRTGNTEAFF,TGTGCCAGCGTCTTCCGGACAGGGAACACTGAAGCTTTCTTT
-,TRBV19,-,TRBJ1-2,CASSMRANYGYTF,TGTGCCAGTAGTATGAGGGCTAACTATGGCTACACCTTC
TRBD2,TRBV4-2,-,TRBJ2-2,CASRERGSTGELFF,TGTGCCAGTAGAGAGCGGGGATCCACCGGGGAGCTGTTTTTT
-,TRBV2,-,TRBJ1-4,CASTEERGEKLFF,TGTGCCAGCACCGAGGAAAGGGGTGAAAAACTGTTTTTT
-,TRBV6-1,-,TRBJ1-3,CASSVILGLAGNTIYF,TGTGCCAGCAGTGTGATACTGGGACTGGCTGGAAACACCATATATTTT
-,TRBV7-2,-,TRBJ1-4,CASSRGDGEKLFF,TGTGCCAGCAGCCGGGGGGATGGTGAAAAACTGTTTTTT
-,TRBV2,-,TRBJ1-2,CASTELRGREGYTF,TGTGCCAGCACCGAGCTCAGGGGAAGGGAAGGCTACACCTTC